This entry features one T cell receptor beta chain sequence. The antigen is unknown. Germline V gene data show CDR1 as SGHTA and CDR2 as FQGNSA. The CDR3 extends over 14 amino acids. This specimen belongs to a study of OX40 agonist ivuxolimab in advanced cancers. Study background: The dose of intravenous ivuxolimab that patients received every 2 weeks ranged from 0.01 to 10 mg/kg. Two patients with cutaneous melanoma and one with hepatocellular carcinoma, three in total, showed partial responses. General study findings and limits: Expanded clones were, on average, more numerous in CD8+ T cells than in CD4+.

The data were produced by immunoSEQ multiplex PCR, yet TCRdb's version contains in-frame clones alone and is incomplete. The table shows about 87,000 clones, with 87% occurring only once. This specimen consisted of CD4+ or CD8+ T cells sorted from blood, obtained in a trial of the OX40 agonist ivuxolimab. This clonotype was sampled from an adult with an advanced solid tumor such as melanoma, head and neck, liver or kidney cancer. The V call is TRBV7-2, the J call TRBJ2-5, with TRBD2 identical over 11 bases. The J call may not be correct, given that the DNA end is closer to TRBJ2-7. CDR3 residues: CASSLTSGSYEQYF. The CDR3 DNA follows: TGTGCCAGCAGCTTAACTAGCGGGAGTTACGAGCAGTACTTC.